This T cell receptor beta chain was sequenced for a study of blood T cell repertoires in COVID-19. Study-wide background: From the United States, Italy and Spain came samples of acute and convalescent COVID-19. T cells, B-cell-depleted T cells, or PBMCs provided the cDNA or gDNA that served as material.

Under the authors' procedure: Nucleated cell number was recorded as an estimate derived from reference gene primer amplification. Here immunoSEQ multiplex PCR was the method, and the copy in TCRdb shows in-frame clones only, minus some. V and J calls and clone size are those listed in that table; D and trimming were worked out from the DNA. There are under 500,000 clones in the sample; roughly 91% occur only once, and 4% to 5.5% lies in the top ten. V was cut by 3 bases and J by 2 bases, with 11 bases left in between. The germline CDR1 and CDR2 sequences are SGDLS and YYNGEE. The length of the CDR3 is 14 residues.

This sequence originates from a woman aged 25-40 years with acute or convalescent COVID-19. The specimen sequenced was peripheral blood. The chain couples TRBV9 to TRBJ1-2; tentative D call: TRBD1 (5 bases). CDR3 protein: CASSEFDRNYGYTF. The CDR3 region has the DNA TGTGCCAGCAGCGAGTTCGACAGAAACTATGGCTACACCTTC.